The following is a T cell receptor beta chain sequence with its context. What it binds is not known. The assay was immunoSEQ multiplex PCR, and TCRdb's table has in-frame clones only and misses some. Among around 30,000 clones listed, 72% were seen once. The entry originates in a study of vaccination effects on CD4 cells after COVID-19. The overall study: Following the second dose by a median of 72 days, the post-vaccine samples were obtained.

Viral peptide pool expansion of antigen-specific CD4+ T cells preceded sequencing in the ViraFEST assay. Culturing for more than eight days preceded CD4+ T cell isolation. Two-dose vaccination with either BNT162b2 or mRNA-1273 was given to the participants. Looked up from germline, CDR1 is MNHEY and CDR2 is SVGAGI. The CDR3 is 16 residues long. J was trimmed by 6 bases and V by 4 bases; bases with no gene match: 9. The source is a human donor who received a COVID-19 vaccine. The starting material was CD4+ T cells from PBMCs cultured with HCoV-229E spike peptides, obtained after COVID-19 vaccination. The gene calls are TRBV6-5 and TRBJ2-2; 9 bases fit TRBD1. Written as DNA, the CDR3 is TGTGCCAGCAGTTCCCCCCCGGGACAGGGACCCGGGGAGCTGTTTTTT. Translated: CASSSPPGQGPGELFF.